What follows are 24 T cell receptor beta chains derived from one specimen sequenced in a study of blood T cell repertoires in COVID-19. Measured with immunoSEQ multiplex PCR; TCRdb has only the in-frame clones, and not every one. This sample carries more than 300,000 clones, 70% to 90% of them seen once, and the ten largest clones take about 1.1%. Sequencing was carried out using PBMCs or T cells enriched from blood (not recorded which). These receptors were collected from a woman in her late teens or twenties who had recovered from COVID-19.

This chain links TRBV3-1 (or the pseudogene TRBV3-2) with TRBJ2-3; unclear D gene. Between the trimmed V and J ends, which lost 4 bases and 5 bases, there was a span of 13 bases. Germline lookup yields CDR1 LGHDT and CDR2 YNNKEL (reference sequence). There are 14 residues in the CDR3. The CDR3 coding sequence is TGTGCCAGCAGCCGCCAAAGACTGGGAGATACGCAGTATTTT. Protein sequence: CASSRQRLGDTQYF.

This clone has only one observation. The V and J genes are TRBV12-3 or TRBV12-4 and TRBJ1-6, with 7 bases fitting TRBD1. Trimming cost V 5 bases and J 6 bases; bases outside gene matches: 1. This CDR3 region has 13 residues. In nucleotides, the CDR3 is TGTGCCAGCAGTGGGACAGCTAATTCACCCCTCCACTTT. Translating it yields CASSGTANSPLHF.

The chain links TRBV5-1 to TRBJ2-3, with 12 bases matching TRBD1. Germline V gene lookup returns CDR1 SGHRS and CDR2 YFSETQ. The CDR3 runs to 17 residues. V lost 4 bases to trimming and J lost 4 bases; unmatched junction nucleotides: 10. The CDR3 DNA follows: TGCGCCAGCAGCCTAGGCCCGGGACAGGGGGCCGCAGATACGCAGTATTTT. Translating gives CASSLGPGQGAADTQYF.

V gene TRBV19 combines with J gene TRBJ2-7, with D tentatively TRBD1 (5 bases). This CDR3 is 15 amino acids long. Germline values: CDR1 LNHDA, CDR2 SQIVND (reference sequence). The V end lost 5 bases, the J end lost 1 base, and 15 bases lay between the germline ends. The CDR3 DNA reads as TGTGCCAGTAGTTCCGACAGTTTCTCTTCCTACGAGCAGTACTTC. Its translation is CASSSDSFSSYEQYF.

The chain links TRBV4-1 to TRBJ1-2; 11 nucleotides match TRBD1. This CDR3 region has 18 residues. Germline V gives CDR1 MGHRA, CDR2 YSYEKL. Trimming removed 1 base from V and 2 bases from J; junction bases left unmatched: 9. CDR3 residues: CASSQAWTGGEENYGYTF. For the CDR3, the DNA is TGCGCCAGCAGCCAAGCATGGACAGGGGGCGAGGAGAACTATGGCTACACCTTC.

The count of this clone is one. This chain joins TRBV2 and TRBJ1-1; 9 bases line up with TRBD1. V lost 6 bases to trimming and J lost 7 bases; unmatched junction nucleotides: 3. In germline, CDR1 is SNHLY, CDR2 FYNNEI. This CDR3 comprises 12 residues. The chain's CDR3 is CASRRQGVEAFF. The CDR3 coding sequence is TGTGCCAGCAGACGACAGGGGGTTGAAGCTTTCTTT.

The V and J genes are TRBV29-1 and TRBJ2-7; TRBD1 matches at 8 bases. This CDR3 spans 14 amino acids. V lost 7 bases and J lost 2; bases outside the gene matches: 10. The germline CDR1 and CDR2 sequences are SQVTM and ANQGSEA. DNA of the CDR3: TGCAGCGCCGAAGGACAGGGATACCCCTACGAGCAGTACTTC. Its protein is CSAEGQGYPYEQYF.

The chain couples TRBV29-1 to TRBJ2-7; D may be TRBD1 (6 bases). Germline assignment: CDR1 SQVTM and CDR2 ANQGSEA. The CDR3 covers 12 residues. V lost 7 bases, J lost 5 bases, and 15 bases lay in between. This chain's CDR3 is CSGRDNSDEQYF. CDR3 DNA: TGCAGCGGCCGGGACAATAGCGACGAGCAGTACTTC.

The V gene is TRBV5-1, the J gene TRBJ1-1; 11 positions agree with TRBD1. V lost 5 bases to trimming and J lost 5 bases; unmatched junction nucleotides: 11. The CDR3 runs to 16 residues. Germline V gene lookup returns CDR1 SGHRS and CDR2 YFSETQ. The CDR3 here is CASSRTGGASGTEAFF. The CDR3 nucleotides are TGCGCCAGCAGTAGGACAGGGGGCGCGTCGGGGACTGAAGCTTTCTTT.

The chain joins TRBV5-3 to TRBJ2-7, with TRBD1 identical over 7 bases. TRBV5-3 falls under the ORF class, with uncertain function. There are 14 residues in the CDR3. Trimming took 8 bases from V and 8 from J; bases not matched to a gene: 16. In DNA, the CDR3 is TGTGCCAGCCCTAAGACAGGGTTGAGGAAAAAGCAGTACTTC. Protein: CASPKTGLRKKQYF.

This clone was seen only once. This chain links TRBV24-1 with TRBJ1-2; D might be TRBD1 (6 bases). Germline CDR1 KGHDR, CDR2 SFDVKD. The CDR3 has 14 residues. The V and J ends lost 1 base and 3 bases respectively, with 8 bases between them. The CDR3 sequence is CATSDLTGYYGYTF. CDR3 DNA sequence: TGTGCCACCAGTGATTTAACAGGGTACTATGGCTACACCTTC.

A single count supports this clone. The J gene is TRBJ1-3, the V gene TRBV5-1; D is uncertain. The V gene lost 0 bases and the J gene lost 2 bases, with 12 bases spanning the gap. The CDR3 has 16 residues. The germline V gene encodes CDR1 SGHRS and CDR2 YFSETQ. The CDR3: CASSLEAGRAGNTIYF. As DNA, the CDR3 is TGCGCCAGCAGCTTGGAAGCAGGTCGAGCTGGAAACACCATATATTTT. Drawing the rest from reference TRBV5-1 and TRBJ1-3, the complete variable domain is KAGVTQTPRYLIKTRGQQVTLSCSPISGHRSVSWYQQTPGQGLQFLFEYFSETQRNKGNFPGRFSGRQFSNSRSEMNVSTLELGDSALYLCASSLEAGRAGNTIYFGEGSWLTVV.

The V gene is TRBV4-1, the J gene TRBJ1-4; D is possibly TRBD1 (6 bases). The CDR3 length is 16 residues. The ends were cut back, 1 base at V and 3 bases at J, with 12 bases in the middle. Germline lookup yields CDR1 MGHRA and CDR2 YSYEKL. This CDR3 is CASSQVTQGPNEKLFF. CDR3 coding DNA: TGCGCCAGCAGCCAAGTTACACAGGGTCCTAATGAAAAACTGTTTTTT.

The J gene is TRBJ2-7, the V gene TRBV6-5; D may be TRBD1 (5 bases). Deletions cut 7 bases from V and 6 bases from J, with 16 bases between. Looked up from germline, CDR1 is MNHEY and CDR2 is SVGAGI. This CDR3 contains 13 residues. The CDR3 DNA sequence: TGTGCCAGCAAGAGGCAAGGGGCCTCCGAGCAGTACTTC. It encodes CASKRQGASEQYF.

The CDR3 here is CASSSGIVNTEAFF. The DNA for the CDR3 is TGTGCCAGCAGCTCAGGGATAGTTAACACTGAAGCTTTCTTT. V usage is TRBV7-9 and J usage is TRBJ1-1, with D maybe TRBD1 (5 bases). The CDR3 extends over 14 amino acids. The V gene lost 4 bases and the J gene lost 2 bases, with 11 bases spanning the gap. Looked up from germline, CDR1 is SEHNR and CDR2 is FQNEAQ (reference sequence).

In this sample, this clone turned up once. The chain couples TRBV29-1 to TRBJ1-1; possibly TRBD1 for D (5 bases). The CDR3 is made up of 14 amino acids. Trimming shortened V by 6 bases and J by 3 bases, and 17 bases separated the two germline ends. From germline, CDR1 is SQVTM and CDR2 ANQGSEA. CDR3 loop: CSVTKGIGDTEAFF. The CDR3 DNA follows: TGCAGCGTGACGAAGGGGATCGGTGACACTGAAGCTTTCTTT.

Written as DNA, the CDR3 is TGCGCCAGCAGCTTGGAAATTATCGGGGGAGGAAAACTGTTTTTT. Translated, it gives CASSLEIIGGGKLFF. This chain links TRBV5-1 with TRBJ1-4; D possibly corresponds to TRBD1 (5 bases). V was shortened by 0 bases and J by 10 bases, with 16 bases between the two germline ends. This CDR3 spans 15 amino acids. In germline, CDR1 is SGHRS, CDR2 YFSETQ.

The chain couples TRBV2 to TRBJ1-4; D unclear. The CDR3 runs to 15 residues. CDR1 and CDR2 (germline): SNHLY, FYNNEI. V was shortened by 6 bases and J by 4 bases, with 15 bases between the two germline ends. The CDR3 DNA sequence: TGTGCCAGCAGCCAAAGGAGGCTCGATAATGAAAAACTGTTTTTT. Its translation is CASSQRRLDNEKLFF. The full variable domain, with the rest looked up from reference TRBV2 and TRBJ1-4, is EPEVTQTPSHQVTQMGQEVILRCVPISNHLYFYWYRQILGQKVEFLVSFYNNEISEKSEIFDDQFSVERPDGSNFTLKIRSTKLEDSAMYFCASSQRRLDNEKLFFGSGTQLSVL.

This chain connects TRBV30 to TRBJ2-2; D is ambiguous. Germline lookup yields CDR1 GTSNPN and CDR2 SVGIG (reference sequence). Trimming took 0 bases from V and 4 from J, leaving 3 bases between them. The CDR3 extends over 12 amino acids. CDR3 DNA: TGTGCCTGGAGTGTGAGCACCGGGGAGCTGTTTTTT. Encoded protein: CAWSVSTGELFF.

The J gene is TRBJ2-3, the V gene TRBV19; no firm D call. Germline lookup yields CDR1 LNHDA and CDR2 SQIVND (reference sequence). V was trimmed by 1 base and J by 4 bases, leaving 15 bases between them. This CDR3 region has 16 residues. The CDR3 loop reads CASSIGSSIVSDTQYF. The CDR3 nucleotides read TGTGCCAGTAGTATAGGTTCCAGTATCGTGTCAGATACGCAGTATTTT.

The chain recombines TRBV7-3 with TRBJ1-2, with 7 bases identical to TRBD1. J was trimmed by 8 bases and V by 8 bases; bases with no gene match: 11. CDR3 length equals 13 residues. Germline V lookup: CDR1 SGHTA, CDR2 FQGTGA. The CDR3 nucleotides are TGTGCCAGCGGTACAGGGGCCGGGGGCGGCTACACCTTC. It is translated as CASGTGAGGGYTF.

This clone was detected once. This chain links TRBV10-3 with TRBJ2-5, with TRBD1 as a possible D gene (6 bases). This CDR3 region has 12 residues. Trimming left V 11 bases short and J 4 bases short, with 14 bases between. Germline V lookup: CDR1 ENHRY, CDR2 SYGVKD. DNA of the CDR3: TGTGCCGTACAGGGTACGGGAGAGACCCAGTACTTC. It specifies CAVQGTGETQYF.

The V call is TRBV18, the J call TRBJ2-6; D is uncertain. Trimming took off 4 bases at V and 4 bases at J, with 11 bases between the two ends. CDR3 length: 15 amino acids. CDR1 KGHSH and CDR2 LQKENI come from the germline V gene. The CDR3 DNA is TGTGCCAGCTCACTAAGCAGGTCAGGGGCCAACGTCCTGACTTTC. It codes for CASSLSRSGANVLTF.

J is TRBJ1-1 and V is TRBV7-2; 7 bases map to TRBD1. In germline, CDR1 is SGHTA, CDR2 FQGNSA. V lost 5 bases to trimming and J lost 0 bases; unmatched junction nucleotides: 6. This CDR3 is 15 amino acids long. The CDR3: CASSPKTGLNTEAFF. The CDR3 DNA reads as TGTGCCAGCAGCCCGAAGACAGGGCTGAACACTGAAGCTTTCTTT. Full variable domain (rest looked up from reference TRBV7-2 and TRBJ1-1): GAGVSQSPSNKVTEKGKDVELRCDPISGHTALYWYRQSLGQGLEFLIYFQGNSAPDKSGLPSDRFSAERTGGSVSTLTIQRTQQEDSAVYLCASSPKTGLNTEAFFGQGTRLTVV.